This T cell receptor (beta chain) was sequenced for a study of blood T cells in healthy people across ages. On the study more broadly: Using template switching, researchers captured about one barcoded beta molecule for each two T cells.

Germline V gene lookup returns CDR1 SGHAT and CDR2 FQNNGV. The CDR3 has 17 residues. The trim removed 3 bases at V and 2 bases at J, leaving 12 bases unmatched. Using a J-beta primer mix together with a sample-barcoded 5' primer, a second PCR was run for roughly 7 to 12 cycles. Every molecule of cDNA carried a tag from a template-switch adaptor with 12 random nucleotides. Each of the samples gave a minimum of 2.5 million paired-end reads that contained CDR3. TCRdb reprocessed the 5' RACE reads with MiXCR, giving one entry per CDR3 protein. This repertoire shows roughly 2 million distinct CDR3 sequences, roughly 49% found once; its top ten account for less than 2.5%. This clonotype was picked up one time.

The chain recombines TRBV11-2 with TRBJ1-1, with 7 bases aligning to TRBD1. Sequenced sample: blood. This receptor was taken from a woman aged 40 to 49 in good health. The chain's CDR3 is CASSFTPETGTNTEAFF. The DNA for the CDR3 is TGTGCCAGCAGCTTTACTCCGGAGACAGGGACTAACACTGAAGCTTTCTTT.